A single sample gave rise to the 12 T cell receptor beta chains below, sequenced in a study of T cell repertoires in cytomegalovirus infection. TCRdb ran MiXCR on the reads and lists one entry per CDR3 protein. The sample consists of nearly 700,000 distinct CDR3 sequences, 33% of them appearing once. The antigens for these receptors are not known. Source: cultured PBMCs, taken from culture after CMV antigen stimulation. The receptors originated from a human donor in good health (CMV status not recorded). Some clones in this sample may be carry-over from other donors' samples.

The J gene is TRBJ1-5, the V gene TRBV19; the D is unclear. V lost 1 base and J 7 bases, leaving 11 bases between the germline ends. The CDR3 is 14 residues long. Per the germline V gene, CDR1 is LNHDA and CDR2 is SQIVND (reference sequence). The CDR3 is CASSIAAAGQPQHF. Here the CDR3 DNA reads TGTGCCAGTAGTATAGCGGCCGCAGGCCAGCCCCAGCATTTT.

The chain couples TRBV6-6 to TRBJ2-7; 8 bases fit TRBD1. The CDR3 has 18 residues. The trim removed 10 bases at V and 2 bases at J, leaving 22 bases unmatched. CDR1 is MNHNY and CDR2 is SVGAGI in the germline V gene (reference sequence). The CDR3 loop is CATTRGQVGLTQPYEQYF. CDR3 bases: TGTGCCACCACAAGGGGACAGGTTGGACTAACACAACCCTACGAGCAGTACTTC.

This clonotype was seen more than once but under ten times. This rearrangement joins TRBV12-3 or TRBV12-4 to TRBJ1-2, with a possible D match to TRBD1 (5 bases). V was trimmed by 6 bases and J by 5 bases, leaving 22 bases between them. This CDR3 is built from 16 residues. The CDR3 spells CASSHSGRTEGYGYTF. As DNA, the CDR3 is TGTGCCAGCAGCCATTCAGGCAGGACCGAGGGGTATGGCTACACCTTC.

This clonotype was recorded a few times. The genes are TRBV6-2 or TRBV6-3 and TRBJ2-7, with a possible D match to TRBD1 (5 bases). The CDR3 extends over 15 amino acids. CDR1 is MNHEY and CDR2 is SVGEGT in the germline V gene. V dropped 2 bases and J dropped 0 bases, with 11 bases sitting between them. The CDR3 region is CASSYPDSSSYEQYF. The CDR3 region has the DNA TGTGCCAGCAGTTACCCTGACAGTTCCTCCTACGAGCAGTACTTC.

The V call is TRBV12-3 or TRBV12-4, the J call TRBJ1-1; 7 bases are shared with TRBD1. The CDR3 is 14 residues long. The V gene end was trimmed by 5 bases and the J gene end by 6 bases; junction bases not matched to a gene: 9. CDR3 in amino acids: CASSPTGQVSEAFF. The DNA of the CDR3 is TGTGCCAGCAGTCCGACAGGGCAAGTTTCTGAAGCTTTCTTT.

CDR3 region: CASSPGLEAGELFF. CDR3 bases: TGTGCCAGCAGTCCGGGACTGGAGGCCGGGGAGCTGTTTTTT. The V gene is TRBV12-3 or TRBV12-4, the J gene TRBJ2-2, with D possibly being TRBD2 (6 bases). The length of the CDR3 is 14 residues. Trimming removed 5 bases from V and 6 bases from J, with 13 bases in between.

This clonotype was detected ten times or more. The CDR3 protein is CASTIGGLETQYF. CDR3 in DNA: TGTGCCAGCACCATCGGGGGGCTGGAGACCCAGTACTTC. The rearrangement joins TRBV7-8 to TRBJ2-5; weak D call: TRBD2 (7 bases). This CDR3 spans 13 amino acids. Trimming removed 7 bases at V and 5 bases at J, with 14 bases between. CDR1 and CDR2 from the germline V gene are SGHVS and FQNEAQ.

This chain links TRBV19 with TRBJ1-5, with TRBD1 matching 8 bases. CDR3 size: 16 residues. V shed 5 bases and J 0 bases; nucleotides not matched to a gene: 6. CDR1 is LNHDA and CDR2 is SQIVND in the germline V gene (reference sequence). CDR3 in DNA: TGTGCCAGTAGTCCTGGACAGGGAGGTAGCAATCAGCCCCAGCATTTT. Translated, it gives CASSPGQGGSNQPQHF.

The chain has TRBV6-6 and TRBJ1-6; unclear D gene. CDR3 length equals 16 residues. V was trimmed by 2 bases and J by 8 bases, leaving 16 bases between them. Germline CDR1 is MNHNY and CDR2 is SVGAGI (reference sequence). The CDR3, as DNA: TGTGCCAGCAGTTACGGCCTGACGGGAAGGGATTCACCCCTCCACTTT. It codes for CASSYGLTGRDSPLHF.

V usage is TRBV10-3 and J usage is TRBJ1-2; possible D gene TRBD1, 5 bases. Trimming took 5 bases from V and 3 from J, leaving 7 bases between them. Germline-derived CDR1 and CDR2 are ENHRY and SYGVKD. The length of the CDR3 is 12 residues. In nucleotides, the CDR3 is TGTGCCATCAGTCAAGGGGACTATGGCTACACCTTC. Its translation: CAISQGDYGYTF.

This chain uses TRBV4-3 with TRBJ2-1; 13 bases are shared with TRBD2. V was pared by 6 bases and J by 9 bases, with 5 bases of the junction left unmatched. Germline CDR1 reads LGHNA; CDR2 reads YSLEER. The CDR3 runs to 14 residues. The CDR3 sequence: CASSGLAGVGEQFF. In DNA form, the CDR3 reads TGCGCCAGCAGTGGACTAGCGGGAGTGGGTGAGCAGTTCTTC.

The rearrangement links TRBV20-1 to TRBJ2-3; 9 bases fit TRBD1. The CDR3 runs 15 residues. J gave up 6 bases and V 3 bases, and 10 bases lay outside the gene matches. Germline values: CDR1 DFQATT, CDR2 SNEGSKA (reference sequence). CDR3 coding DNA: TGCAGTGCTAGTTCCGGGACAGGGAGTGGGGATACGCAGTATTTT. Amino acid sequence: CSASSGTGSGDTQYF.